The 14 T cell receptor beta chains listed next were all sequenced from one sample in a study of blood T cell repertoires in COVID-19. The data were produced by immunoSEQ multiplex PCR, yet TCRdb's version contains in-frame clones alone and is incomplete. Of approximately 290,000 clones in the sample, around 82% were seen once. Input material: peripheral blood. These receptors were collected from a person aged 65-85 years with COVID-19, enrolled during active disease.

This chain connects TRBV6-5 to TRBJ1-2; D is ambiguous. This CDR3 has 13 residues. The germline V gene has CDR1 MNHEY and CDR2 SVGAGI. V was pared by 0 bases and J by 8 bases, with 10 bases between. The CDR3 protein is CASSYSTSGGYTF. CDR3 nucleotides: TGTGCCAGCAGTTACTCTACATCGGGGGGCTACACCTTC.

V and J are TRBV18 and TRBJ1-5; D perhaps matches TRBD1 (6 bases). The V gene's germline CDR1 is KGHSH and CDR2 LQKENI. The CDR3 has 16 amino acids. V gave up 0 bases and J gave up 0 bases, with 9 bases separating them. The DNA of the CDR3 is TGTGCCAGCTCACCACCCGGGACAAATAGCAATCAGCCCCAGCATTTT. Translation: CASSPPGTNSNQPQHF.

V and J are TRBV3-1 (or the pseudogene TRBV3-2) and TRBJ1-3; D perhaps matches TRBD1 (5 bases). CDR3 size: 17 residues. The V gene lost 2 bases and the J gene lost 4 bases, with 18 bases spanning the gap. Germline CDR1 reads LGHDT; CDR2 reads YNNKEL (reference sequence). This CDR3 is CASSQLFQGLSGNTIYF. CDR3 sequence (DNA): TGTGCCAGCAGCCAACTTTTCCAGGGTTTGTCCGGAAACACCATATATTTT.

Written as DNA, the CDR3 is TGTGCCAGCAGGGGCATCGGTTCTGGAAACACCATATATTTT. Its translation is CASRGIGSGNTIYF. This rearrangement joins TRBV28 to TRBJ1-3; no firm D call. The germline V gene encodes CDR1 MDHEN and CDR2 SYDVKM. This CDR3 is 14 amino acids long. V lost 6 bases, J lost 1 base, and 10 bases lay in between.

This clone was counted a few times. The V and J genes are TRBV28 and TRBJ2-7; D call uncertain. Germline V gene sequence: CDR1 MDHEN, CDR2 SYDVKM. V was shortened by 2 bases and J by 2 bases, with 10 bases between the two germline ends. This CDR3 spans 14 amino acids. The CDR3 protein is CASSLNYRAYEQYF. The DNA of the CDR3 is TGTGCCAGCAGTTTAAACTACCGGGCCTACGAGCAGTACTTC.

The chain combines TRBV28 with TRBJ2-5, with 10 nucleotides matching TRBD1. Trimming at V came to 3 bases and at J to 2 bases, leaving 3 bases not matched to a gene. The CDR3 spans 15 residues. CDR1 is MDHEN, CDR2 SYDVKM, per germline. The CDR3 DNA follows: TGTGCCAGCAGTTTCGACAGGGGGCATCAAGAGACCCAGTACTTC. Amino acids: CASSFDRGHQETQYF. Full variable domain (outside the CDR3, taken from reference TRBV28 and TRBJ2-5): DVKVTQSSRYLVKRTGEKVFLECVQDMDHENMFWYRQDPGLGLRLIYFSYDVKMKEKGDIPEGYSVSREKKERFSLILESASTNQTSMYLCASSFDRGHQETQYFGPGTRLLVL.

This chain uses TRBV3-1 (or the pseudogene TRBV3-2) with TRBJ2-3; 7 nucleotides agree with TRBD2. CDR3 length: 16 amino acids. Germline trimming cut 4 bases from V and 4 bases from J; bases unmatched to any gene: 11. Germline CDR1 reads LGHDT; CDR2 reads YNNKEL (reference sequence). CDR3 bases: TGTGCCAGCAGCCCCGGCCAGGGTCTAGCGGCAGATACGCAGTATTTT. This codes for CASSPGQGLAADTQYF.

The V call is TRBV4-3, the J call TRBJ2-1, with 14 nucleotides matching TRBD2. The CDR3 has 17 residues. The V gene end was trimmed by 4 bases and the J gene end by 3 bases; junction bases not matched to a gene: 5. Per germline, CDR1 LGHNA and CDR2 YSLEER. The CDR3 DNA follows: TGCGCCAGCAGCCCTCGACTAGCGGGAGGGTTCTACAATGAGCAGTTCTTC. This gives the protein CASSPRLAGGFYNEQFF.

The CDR3, as DNA: TGTGCCAGCAGTTCCCTAGCGGGGAGCTCCTACAATGAGCAGTTCTTC. It translates to CASSSLAGSSYNEQFF. The chain carries TRBV11-2 and TRBJ2-1, with 9 bases identical to TRBD2. This CDR3 comprises 16 residues. Losses at the gene ends were 6 bases for V and 0 bases for J; bases not matched to a gene: 6. Germline CDR1 and CDR2: SGHAT and FQNNGV.

This rearrangement joins TRBV19 to TRBJ1-1; D might be TRBD1 (6 bases). This CDR3 region has 13 residues. Germline CDR1 and CDR2: LNHDA and SQIVND (reference sequence). V dropped 8 bases and J dropped 0 bases, with 10 bases sitting between them. The CDR3 DNA sequence: TGTGCCAGTTCTCCAGGGGTGAACACTGAAGCTTTCTTT. Amino acids: CASSPGVNTEAFF.

The gene calls are TRBV20-1 and TRBJ2-3; 10 bases align to TRBD2. Per the germline V gene, CDR1 is DFQATT and CDR2 is SNEGSKA (reference sequence). CDR3 length: 15 amino acids. The ends lost 3 bases at V and 3 bases at J; junction bases unmatched: 6. The CDR3 spells CSASLAGVFTDTQYF. The CDR3 nucleotides are TGCAGTGCTAGTCTAGCGGGAGTTTTTACAGATACGCAGTATTTT.

In its sample, this clone was seen a few times. The rearrangement joins TRBV28 to TRBJ2-3; D unclear. The CDR3 has 15 residues. V was shortened by 3 bases and J by 0 bases, with 10 bases between the two germline ends. In germline, CDR1 is MDHEN, CDR2 SYDVKM. The CDR3 DNA reads TGTGCCAGCAGTTTTGTGAGTCCTAGCACAGATACGCAGTATTTT. Protein: CASSFVSPSTDTQYF. Full variable domain (remainder filled in from reference TRBV28 and TRBJ2-3): DVKVTQSSRYLVKRTGEKVFLECVQDMDHENMFWYRQDPGLGLRLIYFSYDVKMKEKGDIPEGYSVSREKKERFSLILESASTNQTSMYLCASSFVSPSTDTQYFGPGTRLTVL.

The CDR3 DNA is TGTGCCAGCAGCTTAATTTTTAGGACTAGCGGGGTCGATGAGCAGTTCTTC. It codes for CASSLIFRTSGVDEQFF. The genes are TRBV7-8 and TRBJ2-1, with 12 bases that match TRBD2. The CDR3 runs to 17 residues. The ends lost 2 bases at V and 8 bases at J; junction bases unmatched: 10. Germline loops: CDR1 SGHVS, CDR2 FQNEAQ.

This chain connects TRBV2 to TRBJ2-3, with 9 bases fitting TRBD2. Losses at the gene ends were 2 bases for V and 8 bases for J; bases not matched to a gene: 2. Germline CDR1 and CDR2: SNHLY and FYNNEI. The CDR3 consists of 13 residues. The CDR3 coding sequence is TGTGCCAGCAGTGAACTAGCGGGGCGTACGCAGTATTTT. Its protein product is CASSELAGRTQYF.